One and the same sample provided the 7 T cell receptor beta chains below, sequenced in a study of blood T cell repertoires in COVID-19. Some clones are missing from TCRdb's copy, which holds only in-frame ones; the method was immunoSEQ multiplex PCR. The top ten clones hold 2.5% to 3% of a sample with 60,000 to 90,000 clones, under 80% of them seen once. The sample consisted of peripheral blood. These receptors originate from a human donor with acute or convalescent COVID-19. The donor label of this sample is uncertain.

This clone was observed once. This chain connects TRBV6-1 to TRBJ1-1; TRBD1 aligns across 8 bases. After removal of 6 bases from V and 1 base from J, the junction contained 7 bases not matched to a gene. The CDR3 has 15 amino acids. The germline V gene has CDR1 MNHNS and CDR2 SASEGT. The CDR3 reads CASRDQGAPNTEAFF. The CDR3, as DNA: TGTGCCAGCAGGGACCAGGGGGCGCCGAACACTGAAGCTTTCTTT.

The chain employs TRBV19 and TRBJ2-3; D is ambiguous. With 6 bases removed from V and 6 bases from J, the gap between germline ends came to 13 bases. Per the germline V gene, CDR1 is LNHDA and CDR2 is SQIVND (reference sequence). This CDR3 spans 13 amino acids. CDR3 nucleotide sequence: TGTGCCAGTAGCTTACACCCACCGGATACGCAGTATTTT. Translation gives CASSLHPPDTQYF.

The chain has TRBV5-1 and TRBJ2-1, with a possible D match to TRBD1 (6 bases). Looked up from germline, CDR1 is SGHRS and CDR2 is YFSETQ. The ends were cut back, 5 bases at V and 10 bases at J, with 13 bases in the middle. The CDR3 is 12 residues long. In DNA form, the CDR3 reads TGCGCCAGCAGTACAGGGAATTGGGAGCAGTTCTTC. Its protein product is CASSTGNWEQFF.

This chain joins TRBV7-9 and TRBJ1-5, with TRBD1 matching 7 bases. The CDR3 runs to 15 residues. Trimming removed 1 base from V and 3 bases from J; junction bases left unmatched: 3. Germline CDR1 reads SEHNR; CDR2 reads FQNEAQ (reference sequence). The CDR3 region has the DNA TGTGCCAGCAGCTTAGGGGGACAGATCAATCAGCCCCAGCATTTT. As protein: CASSLGGQINQPQHF.

This clone was seen a handful of times. This chain connects TRBV20-1 to TRBJ2-1, with 12 bases identical to TRBD2. Losses at the gene ends were 3 bases for V and 7 bases for J; bases not matched to a gene: 13. Looked up from germline, CDR1 is DFQATT and CDR2 is SNEGSKA (reference sequence). The CDR3 extends over 17 amino acids. CDR3 bases: TGCAGTGCTAGTTCTGACGGACTAGCGGGGTTGGGGAATGAGCAGTTCTTC. Translation: CSASSDGLAGLGNEQFF.

The CDR3 DNA reads TGTGCCAGCAGCTTTTCAGGGATTAGGGCGAACACTGAAGCTTTCTTT. It yields the protein CASSFSGIRANTEAFF. The V gene is TRBV7-2, the J gene TRBJ1-1; a weak D match, TRBD1 (5 bases). Trimming left V 3 bases short and J 1 base short, with 15 bases between. The germline gives CDR1 SGHTA, CDR2 FQGNSA. There are 16 residues in the CDR3.

The chain joins TRBV11-2 to TRBJ2-2; 10 bases fit TRBD2. Germline CDR1 and CDR2: SGHAT and FQNNGV. The junction had 2 bases not matched to a gene; V was cut back by 4 bases and J by 6 bases. CDR3 length: 14 residues. Here the CDR3 DNA reads TGTGCCAGCAGCTGGCTAGCGGGAGCCGGGGAGCTGTTTTTT. It specifies CASSWLAGAGELFF.